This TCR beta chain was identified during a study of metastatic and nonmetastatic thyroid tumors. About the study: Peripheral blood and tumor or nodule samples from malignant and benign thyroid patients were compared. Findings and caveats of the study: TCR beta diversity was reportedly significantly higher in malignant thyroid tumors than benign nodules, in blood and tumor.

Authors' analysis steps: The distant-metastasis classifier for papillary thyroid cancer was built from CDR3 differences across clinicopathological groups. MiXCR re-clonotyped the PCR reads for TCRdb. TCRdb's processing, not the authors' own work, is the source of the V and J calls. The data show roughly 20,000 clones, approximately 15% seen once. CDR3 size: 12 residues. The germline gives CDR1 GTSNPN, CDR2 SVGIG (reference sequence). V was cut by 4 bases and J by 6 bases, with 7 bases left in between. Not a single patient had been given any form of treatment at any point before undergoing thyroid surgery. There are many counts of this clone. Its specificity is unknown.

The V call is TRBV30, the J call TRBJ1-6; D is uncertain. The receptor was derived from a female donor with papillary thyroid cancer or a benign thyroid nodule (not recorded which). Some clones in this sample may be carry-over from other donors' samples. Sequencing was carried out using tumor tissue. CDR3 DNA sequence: TGTGCCTGGAAGCTAGCTAATTCACCCCTCCACTTT. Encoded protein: CAWKLANSPLHF.